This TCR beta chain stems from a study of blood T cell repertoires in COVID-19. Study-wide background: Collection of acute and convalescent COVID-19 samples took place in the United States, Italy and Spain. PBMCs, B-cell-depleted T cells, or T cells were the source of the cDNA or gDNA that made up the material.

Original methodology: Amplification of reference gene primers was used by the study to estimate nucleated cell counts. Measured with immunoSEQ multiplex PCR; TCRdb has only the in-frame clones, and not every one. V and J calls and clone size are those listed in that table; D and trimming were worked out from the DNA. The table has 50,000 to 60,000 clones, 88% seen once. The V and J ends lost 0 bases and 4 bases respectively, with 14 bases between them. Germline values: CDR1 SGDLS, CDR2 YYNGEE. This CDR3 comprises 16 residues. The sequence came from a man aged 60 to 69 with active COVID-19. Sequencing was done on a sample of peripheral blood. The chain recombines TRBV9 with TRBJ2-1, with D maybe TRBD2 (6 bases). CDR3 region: CASSVGRRELYNEQFF. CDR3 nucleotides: TGTGCCAGCAGCGTAGGAAGGAGGGAGCTTTACAATGAGCAGTTCTTC.